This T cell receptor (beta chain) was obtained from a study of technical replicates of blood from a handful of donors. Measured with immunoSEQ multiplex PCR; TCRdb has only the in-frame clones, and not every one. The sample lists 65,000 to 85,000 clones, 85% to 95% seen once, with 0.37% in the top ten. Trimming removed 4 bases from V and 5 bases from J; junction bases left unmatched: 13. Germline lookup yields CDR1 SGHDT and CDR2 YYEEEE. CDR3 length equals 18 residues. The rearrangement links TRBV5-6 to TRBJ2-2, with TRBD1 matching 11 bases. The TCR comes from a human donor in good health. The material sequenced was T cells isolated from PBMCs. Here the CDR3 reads CASSPTPGQGVDTGELFF. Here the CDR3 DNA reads TGTGCCAGCAGCCCCACCCCGGGACAGGGGGTTGATACCGGGGAGCTGTTTTTT.